The 21 T cell receptor beta chains in this list originate from one sample, sequenced in a study of T cells expressing NK-cell markers. From its re-call of the 5' RACE reads, TCRdb lists each CDR3 protein once, without DNA. The sample spans approximately 550,000 distinct CDR3 sequences; the ten largest clones claim roughly 3.5%. Sequencing was done on a sample of blood T cells: a sorted CD56 or NKG2C T cell subset, CD4+ or CD8+ T cells, or bulk PBMC T cells (not recorded which). These receptors all stem from a man younger than 35 in good health.

The genes are TRBV27 and TRBJ1-2; TCRdb's D call of TRBD1 is untestable without DNA. The CDR3 is made up of 14 amino acids. Germline lookup yields CDR1 MNHEY and CDR2 SMNVEV (reference sequence). CDR3 region: CASSLSGTGNGYTF.

This sequence joins TRBV28 and TRBJ2-4. Germline values: CDR1 MDHEN, CDR2 SYDVKM. This CDR3 spans 14 amino acids. The CDR3 here is CASISGQPKNIQYF.

CDR3: CAISPGLAGSSNEQFF. This sequence joins TRBV10-3 and TRBJ2-1; TCRdb returns TRBD2, unconfirmable since there is no DNA. This CDR3 contains 16 residues. The germline CDR1 and CDR2 sequences are ENHRY and SYGVKD.

The chain carries TRBV7-9 and TRBJ1-6; TCRdb calls TRBD1, which cannot be checked without DNA. Germline V gene lookup returns CDR1 SEHNR and CDR2 FQNEAQ (reference sequence). This CDR3 region has 12 residues. The CDR3: CASSSQGGALHF.

V gene TRBV4-1 combines with J gene TRBJ2-5; checking the TCRdb D call of TRBD1 is not possible without DNA. Germline V CDR1 and CDR2: MGHRA, YSYEKL. The CDR3 length is 16 residues. The CDR3 region is CASSQKQGGPQETQYF.

The CDR3 region is CASSSRTARRWNTEAFF. This rearrangement joins TRBV12-3 or TRBV12-4 to TRBJ1-1; the TCRdb D gene call, TRBD1, has no DNA to confirm it. This CDR3 comprises 17 residues.

The V gene is TRBV20-1, the J gene TRBJ2-7; the D call from TCRdb, TRBD1, cannot be confirmed without DNA. This CDR3 contains 14 residues. The germline gives CDR1 DFQATT, CDR2 SNEGSKA (reference sequence). The CDR3 protein is CSARDVQVAYEQYF.

The chain uses TRBV5-1 and TRBJ1-1. CDR3 length: 14 amino acids. CDR1 and CDR2 from the germline V gene are SGHRS and YFSETQ. The CDR3 here is CASSTPGMETEAFF. The whole variable domain, remainder taken from reference TRBV5-1 and TRBJ1-1, is KAGVTQTPRYLIKTRGQQVTLSCSPISGHRSVSWYQQTPGQGLQFLFEYFSETQRNKGNFPGRFSGRQFSNSRSEMNVSTLELGDSALYLCASSTPGMETEAFFGQGTRLTVV.

J is TRBJ1-2 and V is TRBV20-1. The CDR3 runs to 15 residues. Looked up from germline, CDR1 is DFQATT and CDR2 is SNEGSKA (reference sequence). The CDR3 protein is CSARSPRMRNAGYTF.

The genes are TRBV25-1 and TRBJ1-6; as DNA is missing, the TRBD1 call by TCRdb cannot be tested. CDR3 length: 14 amino acids. Germline loops: CDR1 MGHDK, CDR2 SYGVNS. CDR3 residues: CASSGGGLNSPLHF.

The chain combines TRBV11-3 with TRBJ2-2. The CDR3 loop spans 14 amino acids. The germline V gene has CDR1 SGHNT and CDR2 YENEEA. The CDR3 sequence: CASSLRLETGELFF. The variable domain in full, with the rest retrieved from reference TRBV11-3 and TRBJ2-2, is EAGVVQSPRYKIIEKKQPVAFWCNPISGHNTLYWYLQNLGQGPELLIRYENEEAVDDSQLPKDRFSAERLKGVDSTLKIQPAELGDSAVYLCASSLRLETGELFFGEGSRLTVL.

V gene TRBV7-8 combines with J gene TRBJ2-3. The CDR3 has 11 amino acids. Germline loops: CDR1 SGHVS, CDR2 FQNEAQ. CDR3 protein: CASLWRDTQYF.

V usage is TRBV5-1 and J usage is TRBJ2-7; the TRBD2 assignment by TCRdb is unverifiable without DNA. Per the germline V gene, CDR1 is SGHRS and CDR2 is YFSETQ. The CDR3 runs 16 residues. CDR3 loop: CASTFGASGRIYEQYF.

The CDR3 spells CASSQERQTEFF. The chain joins TRBV3-1 to TRBJ2-1; the D gene TCRdb calls, TRBD1, cannot be checked with no DNA. This CDR3 is 12 amino acids long. Germline assignment: CDR1 LGHDT and CDR2 YNNKEL (reference sequence).

This sequence joins TRBV20-1 and TRBJ1-2. CDR1 is DFQATT and CDR2 is SNEGSKA in the germline V gene (reference sequence). The length of the CDR3 is 12 residues. CDR3 sequence: CSASTDNYGYTF.

The V and J genes are TRBV19 and TRBJ1-1; there is no DNA to check the TCRdb D call of TRBD1. Per germline, CDR1 LNHDA and CDR2 SQIVND (reference sequence). This CDR3 is built from 16 residues. The CDR3: CASSILQGTGESEAFF.

This chain connects TRBV7-2 to TRBJ2-5; TCRdb indicates TRBD1, and absent DNA this call remains unverified. This CDR3 is 13 amino acids long. Germline CDR1 reads SGHTA; CDR2 reads FQGNSA. This chain's CDR3 is CASSPGIRETQYF.

The chain couples TRBV10-3 to TRBJ2-7. This CDR3 region has 13 residues. CDR1 and CDR2 from the germline V gene are ENHRY and SYGVKD. CDR3 sequence reads: CAISESVRQEQYF.

The chain is built from TRBV28 and TRBJ1-5; TCRdb's D gene call, TRBD1, goes unchecked for lack of DNA. Germline-derived CDR1 and CDR2 are MDHEN and SYDVKM. The CDR3 sequence is 12 residues long. CDR3 amino acids: CASRAGAQPQHF.

The chain is built from TRBV6-6 and TRBJ1-1. The length of the CDR3 is 12 residues. Germline CDR1 and CDR2: MNHNY and SVGAGI (reference sequence). The CDR3 is CASSFPTDEAFF.

V gene TRBV10-3 combines with J gene TRBJ2-7; TCRdb indicates TRBD2, and absent DNA this call remains unverified. Germline CDR1 reads ENHRY; CDR2 reads SYGVKD. The CDR3 has 14 residues. CDR3 region: CATNQGLGLGEQYF.